Here is one T cell receptor (beta chain) with its context. This clonotype was picked up many times. Its cognate antigen has yet to be identified. No per-base quality is available; no much larger clone lies one base away. Donors were under 40 systemically healthy Caucasian individuals from Russia aged roughly 6 to 95 years. Each donor gave ten milliliters of peripheral blood, drawn into EDTA-treated Vacutainer tubes. Ficoll-Paque density-gradient centrifugation was used to isolate PBMCs, with at least 6.5 million per sample. Total RNA was extracted from PBMCs with Trizol reagent, with at least 6 micrograms obtained per sample. For every donor, flow cytometry on a PBMC aliquot measured the percentage of naive CD45RAhigh/CD27high T cells. The library came from 5' RACE. Sequencing was performed on an Illumina HiSeq 2500. A second roughly 6 to 11 cycle PCR used a sample-barcoded 5' primer and a J-beta primer mix. A template-switch 5' adaptor carrying 12 random nucleotides introduced a unique molecular identifier onto each TCR beta cDNA molecule. At least 2.5 million CDR3-containing paired-end reads were obtained from each sample. First-strand cDNA synthesis was performed from all RNA using the Mint cDNA synthesis kit, with priming by a TRBC-specific oligonucleotide. Following uracil-DNA glycosylase treatment, all cDNA underwent a first 18-cycle PCR with the universal primers M1SS and BC2_uni_R. The study's processing was this. For normalization, 1 million high-quality reads were randomly selected from each sample, with every read carrying a distinct molecular identifier. Reads sharing molecular identifiers were discarded rather than binned into consensus sequences. MiTCR, with a Q25 quality threshold and the strictest error-elimination algorithm, was used for CDR3 identification, clonotype clustering and error correction. A nonparametric unseen species model with Euler transformation was used to estimate a lower bound on total TCR beta diversity. TCRdb cleaned the public reads at Q25 with fastp, built clones with MiXCR and kept in-frame beta chains. When rows share a CDR3 protein, they turn into one entry using the most common DNA and genes. TCRdb assigned the V and J calls; the authors' analysis was not used. The sample table shows 630,000 or so distinct CDR3 sequences, and under 30% are seen once. The top ten clones comprise approximately 14% of the sample.

The data belong to a study of blood T cells in healthy people across ages (dated by TCRdb to 2013 to 2016). Concerning the study at large: In model experiments, template switching captured about one uniquely barcoded TCR beta cDNA molecule for every two T cells. To avoid experimental bias, donors of different ages were spread randomly across the sequencing lanes. The study measured age-related changes in TCR beta repertoire diversity using deep sequencing normalized with unique cDNA molecular identifiers. Donors were grouped into four age groups: young (average approximately 15 years), middle-aged (over 35), aged (62) and long-lived (approximately 78). The study analyzed two additional independent replicas of 1 million unique cDNA reads from the same blood draw for two donors, one aged 18 to 29 and one aged 80 or older.

V is cut by 3 bases and J by 0 bases, and the space between the germline ends is 15 bases. Including cysteine and phenylalanine, the CDR3 has 16 amino acids. Only CDR3 DNA is held: 48 bases, read in frame from base 1. The germline V gene (reference sequence) sets CDR1 to SEHNR and CDR2 to FQNEAQ. Study-wide findings and limitations: Total diversity estimates from one million sequenced T cells were considered lower bounds and underestimates. As age increased, observed TCR beta diversity per million T cells dropped in a roughly linear way, and a significant reduction was already evident by age about 40. Compared with the aged group, the long-lived group had more naive CD4+ T cells, fewer expanded clones and increased TCR diversity, a pattern suggesting age selection. Since profiling was done on bulk unsorted PBMCs, naive and antigen-experienced compartments could not be conclusively compared. Because donor CMV infection status was unknown, age-related changes in expanded clonotypes were potentially confounded. The percentage of naive T cells measured by flow cytometry correlated strongly with observed TCR beta diversity.

The TCR originated in a woman aged 80 or over in good health. Recombination linked TRBV7-9 to TRBJ2-7; the best D guess is TRBD1, with 5 bases matching. The source material was blood. Read as DNA, the sequence is TGTGCCAGCAGCTTTGGGGCCAATTACAACTCCTACGAGCAGTACTTC. Translated, it reads CASSFGANYNSYEQYF.